The 10 T cell receptor beta chains below all came from one sample that was sequenced in a study of T cell repertoires in cytomegalovirus infection. For these TCRs, the target antigens are not known. TCRdb re-called the reads through MiXCR, storing one row per CDR3 protein. The sample includes roughly 570,000 distinct CDR3 sequences, just under 40% of them seen just once. Material: cultured PBMCs, obtained from culture after CMV antigen stimulation. These receptors came from a human donor in good health (CMV status not recorded). Some clones in this sample may be carry-over from other donors' samples.

This clonotype was seen more than once but under ten times. V is TRBV7-9 and J is TRBJ1-6; a weak D match, TRBD1 (6 bases). Germline V gene lookup returns CDR1 SEHNR and CDR2 FQNEAQ (reference sequence). V was clipped by 6 bases and J by 6 bases, with 15 bases between them. This CDR3 contains 15 residues. The CDR3 coding sequence is TGTGCCAGCAGAAAAGTCCAAGGGGGTAATTCACCCCTCCACTTT. This encodes CASRKVQGGNSPLHF. The full variable domain, completed using reference TRBV7-9 and TRBJ1-6, is DTGVSQNPRHKITKRGQNVTFRCDPISEHNRLYWYRQTLGQGPEFLTYFQNEAQLEKSRLLSDRFSAERPKGSFSTLEIQRTEQGDSAMYLCASRKVQGGNSPLHFGNGTRLTVT.

About this clonotype itself: A read error may account for a junction end that differs from germline. The chain joins TRBV29-1 to TRBJ2-1, with 11 bases aligning to TRBD2. This CDR3 region has 13 residues. Germline V gene sequence: CDR1 SQVTM, CDR2 ANQGSEA. This CDR3 reads CSLSGGAYNEQFF. Written as DNA, the CDR3 is TGCAGCCTTAGCGGGGGGGCCTATAATGAGCAGTTCTTC.

This clonotype was counted once. This rearrangement joins TRBV6-8 to TRBJ2-1, with D perhaps TRBD2 (5 bases). The germline V gene has CDR1 MNHGY and CDR2 SAAAGT. The CDR3 is made up of 11 amino acids. Trimming shortened V by 8 bases and J by 6 bases, and 8 bases separated the two germline ends. DNA of the CDR3: TGTGCCAGCGGGAGTGGCAATGAGCAGTTCTTC. It yields the protein CASGSGNEQFF.

The chain combines TRBV20-1 with TRBJ2-1; the D gene could be TRBD1 or TRBD2 (5 bases each). Trimming took off 5 bases at V and 5 bases at J, with 19 bases between the two ends. This CDR3 is 15 amino acids long. From germline, CDR1 is DFQATT and CDR2 SNEGSKA (reference sequence). The CDR3 DNA is TGCAGTGCTGCTTATTCGAGGGACGCTCACAATGAGCAGTTCTTC. Residues: CSAAYSRDAHNEQFF.

The rearrangement links TRBV19 to TRBJ1-2; tentative D call: TRBD1 (6 bases). The CDR3 consists of 12 residues. The V and J ends lost 7 bases and 8 bases respectively, with 14 bases between them. Per the germline V gene, CDR1 is LNHDA and CDR2 is SQIVND (reference sequence). The CDR3 DNA reads TGTGCCAGTACCCCGGGGGGGCGCGGCTACACCTTC. Translating gives CASTPGGRGYTF. Variable domain in full (rest from reference TRBV19 and TRBJ1-2): DGGITQSPKYLFRKEGQNVTLSCEQNLNHDAMYWYRQDPGQGLRLIYYSQIVNDFQKGDIAEGYSVSREKKESFPLTVTSAQKNPTAFYLCASTPGGRGYTFGSGTRLTVV.

This chain connects TRBV7-2 to TRBJ2-7; D may match TRBD1 or TRBD2 (5 bases each). Trimming cost V 0 bases and J 3 bases, with 12 bases left between them. This CDR3 comprises 15 residues. Germline CDR1 SGHTA, CDR2 FQGNSA. CDR3: CASSLAGVGYYEQYF. In DNA form, the CDR3 reads TGTGCCAGCAGCTTAGCGGGGGTAGGCTACTACGAGCAGTACTTC.

A few counts support this clonotype. The chain uses TRBV2 and TRBJ2-3; possible D gene TRBD1, 6 bases. The V and J ends lost 8 bases and 10 bases respectively, with 13 bases between them. Germline V gene sequence: CDR1 SNHLY, CDR2 FYNNEI. The CDR3 totals 11 residues. The CDR3 is CASSGAGAQYF. The CDR3 DNA is TGTGCCAGCTCAGGGGCTGGCGCGCAGTATTTT.

This clonotype showed up many times. CDR3 DNA sequence: TGTGCCAGCAGCTCGGACAGGAGAAACGGCTACACCTTC. Encoded protein: CASSSDRRNGYTF. The chain is built from TRBV7-2 and TRBJ1-2; TRBD1 matches at 7 bases. The CDR3 spans 13 residues. Germline CDR1 reads SGHTA; CDR2 reads FQGNSA. Losses at the gene ends were 4 bases for V and 8 bases for J; bases not matched to a gene: 7.

This clonotype was observed a few times. The V and J genes are TRBV30 and TRBJ2-1; D is uncertain. V was clipped by 1 base and J by 6 bases, with 7 bases between them. The CDR3 is made up of 12 amino acids. The V gene's germline CDR1 is GTSNPN and CDR2 SVGIG (reference sequence). The CDR3 DNA reads as TGTGCCTGGAGTGCCGTGGGCAATGAGCAGTTCTTC. Translated, it gives CAWSAVGNEQFF. Supplemented by reference TRBV30 and TRBJ2-1, the full variable domain reads SQTIHQWPATLVQPVGSPLSLECTVEGTSNPNLYWYRQAAGRGLQLLFYSVGIGQISSEVPQNLSASRPQDRQFILSSKKLLLSDSGFYLCAWSAVGNEQFFGPGTRLTVL.

This clonotype was observed a few times. The V call is TRBV19, the J call TRBJ2-7; D not resolved. V was shortened by 4 bases and J by 4 bases, with 17 bases between the two germline ends. CDR1 and CDR2 (germline): LNHDA, SQIVND (reference sequence). The CDR3 is 15 residues long. CDR3 bases: TGTGCCAGTAGTAAGACAAGGGCCGACCGATACGAGCAGTACTTC. It codes for CASSKTRADRYEQYF.